These 5 T cell receptor beta chains originate from one sample sequenced in a study of vaccination and CD4 T cells after COVID-19 (dated by TCRdb to between 2021 and 2024). These receptors lack a known antigen. Library prep was done by PCR. Sequencer: Illumina iSeq 100. DNA from cultured CD4+ T cells underwent TCR sequencing with the Oncomine TCR Beta short-read assay at the Johns Hopkins FTIC core. TCRdb reran the public reads through fastp at Q25 and MiXCR, keeping productive beta chains. Each CDR3 protein appears once, grouped with its most common genes and DNA. The sample has around 13,000 distinct CDR3 sequences on record, less than 80% of them singletons. The biggest ten clones account for about 13% of the sample. Per the publication, the treatment or condition label means: 10-day PBMC culture with coronavirus spike peptide pools or control peptides (ViraFEST assay). Sequenced material: CD4+ T cells from blood, cultured in vitro. The receptors derive from a human donor who had recovered from COVID-19.

This chain connects TRBV19 to TRBJ1-3, with 9 bases identical to TRBD1. Germline CDR1 is LNHDA and CDR2 is SQIVND (reference sequence). Trimming removed 2 bases from V and 2 bases from J; junction bases left unmatched: 7. CDR3 length: 17 residues. CDR3 region: CASSIRGQGRPGNTIYF. For the CDR3, the DNA is TGTGCCAGTAGTATACGGGGACAGGGAAGGCCTGGAAACACCATATATTTT. Complete variable domain (other parts from reference TRBV19 and TRBJ1-3): DGGITQSPKYLFRKEGQNVTLSCEQNLNHDAMYWYRQDPGQGLRLIYYSQIVNDFQKGDIAEGYSVSREKKESFPLTVTSAQKNPTAFYLCASSIRGQGRPGNTIYFGEGSWLTVV.

The chain employs TRBV6-2 or TRBV6-3 and TRBJ2-7, with a weak D call TRBD2 (6 bases). Trimming stripped 5 bases from V and 6 bases from J, with 11 bases between. This CDR3 is built from 12 residues. In germline, CDR1 is MNHEY, CDR2 SVGEGT. CDR3 sequence reads: CASSALAPEQYF. In nucleotides, the CDR3 is TGTGCCAGCAGTGCTCTAGCGCCCGAGCAGTACTTC.

V is TRBV20-1 and J is TRBJ2-7, with TRBD2 identical over 7 bases. The CDR3 extends over 12 amino acids. The V and J ends lost 4 bases and 6 bases, in that order; junction bases with no gene match: 6. Germline V lookup: CDR1 DFQATT, CDR2 SNEGSKA (reference sequence). The CDR3 protein is CSAKRGTTEQYF. The CDR3 DNA reads as TGCAGTGCTAAACGCGGGACTACCGAGCAGTACTTC.

This clonotype was counted a single time. J is TRBJ2-7 and V is TRBV6-1; D might be TRBD2 (6 bases). CDR3 length: 16 amino acids. The germline CDR1 and CDR2 sequences are MNHNS and SASEGT. V was trimmed by 2 bases and J by 4 bases, leaving 18 bases between them. Here the CDR3 DNA reads TGTGCCAGCAGTGAATTCCCCCTCACGACTAGATACGAGCAGTACTTC. Protein product: CASSEFPLTTRYEQYF.

This clonotype was observed once. The chain uses TRBV25-1 and TRBJ2-1, with TRBD2 as a possible D gene (6 bases). CDR3 length: 13 amino acids. Germline CDR1 reads MGHDK; CDR2 reads SYGVNS. V lost 6 bases to trimming and J lost 4 bases, with 10 bases between them. The CDR3 sequence: CASRGDWYNEQFF. DNA for the CDR3: TGTGCCAGCAGGGGGGACTGGTACAATGAGCAGTTCTTC.